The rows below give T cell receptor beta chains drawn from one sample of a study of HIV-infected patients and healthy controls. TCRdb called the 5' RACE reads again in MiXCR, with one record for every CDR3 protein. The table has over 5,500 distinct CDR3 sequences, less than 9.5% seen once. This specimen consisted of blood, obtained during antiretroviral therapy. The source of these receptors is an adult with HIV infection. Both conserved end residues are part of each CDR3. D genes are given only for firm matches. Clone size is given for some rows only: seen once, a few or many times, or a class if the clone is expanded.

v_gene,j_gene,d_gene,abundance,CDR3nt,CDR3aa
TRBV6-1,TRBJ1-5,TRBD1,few,TGTGCCAGCAGGGGCGGGGCGGGACAGGGTTCAACTAGCAATCAGCCCCAGCATTTT,CASRGGAGQGSTSNQPQHF
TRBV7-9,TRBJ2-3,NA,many,TGTGCCAGCAGACCGACGGCGAGCACAGATACGCAGTATTTT,CASRPTASTDTQYF
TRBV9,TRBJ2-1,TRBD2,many,TGTGCCAGCAGCCGGAGGATAGGGGGACTAGCGGACAATGAGCAGTTCTTC,CASSRRIGGLADNEQFF
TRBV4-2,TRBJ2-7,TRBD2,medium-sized,TGTGCCAGCAGCCGGTCAGGACTAGCGGTCCCCTACGAGCAGTACTTC,CASSRSGLAVPYEQYF
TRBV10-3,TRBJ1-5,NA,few,TGTGCCATCAAGGAGGGGGACTATCAGCCCCAGCATTTT,CAIKEGDYQPQHF
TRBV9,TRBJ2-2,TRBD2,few,TGTGCCACCTCCCCCGGGACTACGAACACCGGGGAGCTGTTTTTT,CATSPGTTNTGELFF
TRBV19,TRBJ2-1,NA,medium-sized,TGTGCCAGTAGCGTGGTGGGGGGCTCCTACAATGAGCAGTTCTTC,CASSVVGGSYNEQFF
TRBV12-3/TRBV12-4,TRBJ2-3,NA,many,TGTGCCAGCTGCCGTCAAGGGGTGATCACAGATACGCAGTATTTT,CASCRQGVITDTQYF
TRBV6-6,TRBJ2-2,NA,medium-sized,TGTGCCAGCAGTTACTCCCCCGGGAACGGGGAGCTGTTTTTT,CASSYSPGNGELFF
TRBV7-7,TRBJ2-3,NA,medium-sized,TGTGCCAGCAGCTTAGCGGTTGGAAATACGCAGTATTTT,CASSLAVGNTQYF
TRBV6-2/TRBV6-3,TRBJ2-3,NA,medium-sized,TGTGCCAGCAGTTCCTGGGATACGCAGTATTTT,CASSSWDTQYF
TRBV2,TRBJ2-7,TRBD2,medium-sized,TGTGCCAGCGGTTGGACTAGCTCCTACGAGCAGTACTTC,CASGWTSSYEQYF
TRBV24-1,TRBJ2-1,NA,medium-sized,TGTGCCACCAGTGATACAAGCCATGAGCAGTTCTTC,CATSDTSHEQFF
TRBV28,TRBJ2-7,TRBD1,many,TGTGCCAGCAGCCGGGACAGGGTATTAGACGAGCAGTACTTC,CASSRDRVLDEQYF
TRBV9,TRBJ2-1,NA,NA,TGTGCCAGCAGCGTAGTGAGCGGCACCTCCTACAATGAGCAGTTCTTC,CASSVVSGTSYNEQFF
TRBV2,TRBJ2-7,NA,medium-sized,TGTGCCAGCGGATGGATGTACGAGCAGTACTTC,CASGWMYEQYF
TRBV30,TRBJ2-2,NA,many,TGTGCCTGGAGTCACAGGGAAAGGAACACCGGGGAGCTGTTTTTT,CAWSHRERNTGELFF
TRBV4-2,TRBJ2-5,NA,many,TGTGCCAGCAGCCAAGAAGGTGGCGGATTGGAGACCCAGTACTTC,CASSQEGGGLETQYF
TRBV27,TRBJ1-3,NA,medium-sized,TGTGCCAGCAGTTCCTTGAGCTCTGGAAACACCATATATTTT,CASSSLSSGNTIYF
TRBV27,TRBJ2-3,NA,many,TGTGCCAGCAGTTTAAAAGGGCTAGAGGCAGATACGCAGTATTTT,CASSLKGLEADTQYF
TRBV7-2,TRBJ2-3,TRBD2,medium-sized,TGTGCCAGCAGCTTTTCTTGGGGACTAGCGGGGGTCACAGATACGCAGTATTTT,CASSFSWGLAGVTDTQYF
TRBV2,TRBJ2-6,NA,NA,TGTTCCAGCAGTGACGGGTTCCTGGGAGGGGGCAGCTATGGGGCCAACGTCCTGACTTTC,CSSSDGFLGGGSYGANVLTF
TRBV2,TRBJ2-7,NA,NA,TGTGCCAGCAGTGAACGGAGCCGATACGAGCAGTACTTC,CASSERSRYEQYF
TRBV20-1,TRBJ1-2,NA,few,TGCAGTGCTAAGCCGGGTGGCGCATCTATAGAGGGCTACACCTTC,CSAKPGGASIEGYTF
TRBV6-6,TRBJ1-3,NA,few,TGTGCCAGCAGACCGGACACCTCTGGAAACACCATATATTTT,CASRPDTSGNTIYF
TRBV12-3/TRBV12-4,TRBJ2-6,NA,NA,TGTGCCAGCAGGGAAAGCTCTGGGGCCAACGTCCTGACTTTC,CASRESSGANVLTF
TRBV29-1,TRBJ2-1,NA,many,TGCAGCGTTGAAGATTGGGCTAGCTCCGACAATGAGCAGTTCTTC,CSVEDWASSDNEQFF
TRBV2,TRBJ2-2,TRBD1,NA,TGTGCCAGCAGTGACGGGGGCCAGGGGGCAGGCGGGGAGCTGTTTTTT,CASSDGGQGAGGELFF
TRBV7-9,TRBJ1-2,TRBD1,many,TGTGCCAGCAGCTTACGGAGGGAGAGGGGGCCCGACGGCTACACCTTC,CASSLRRERGPDGYTF
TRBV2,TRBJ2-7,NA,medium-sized,TGTGCCAGCACCCCAGGATCATTTTCGACTGCCTCCTACGAGCAGTACTTC,CASTPGSFSTASYEQYF
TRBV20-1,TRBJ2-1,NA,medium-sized,TGCAGTGCTAGAGATCTCCGGGGGAGTAACAATGAGCAGTTCTTC,CSARDLRGSNNEQFF
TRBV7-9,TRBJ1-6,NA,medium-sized,TGTGCCAGCAGCTTATCAAATTCACCCCTCCACTTT,CASSLSNSPLHF
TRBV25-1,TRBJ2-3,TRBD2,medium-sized,TGTGCCAGCAGTCCGGGACTAGCGGGGTCTAGCACAGATACGCAGTATTTT,CASSPGLAGSSTDTQYF
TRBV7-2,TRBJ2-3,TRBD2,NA,TGTGCCAGCAGCTTTAGCAGCGGGGGGTACGATACGCAGTATTTT,CASSFSSGGYDTQYF
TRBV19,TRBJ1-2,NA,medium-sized,TGTGCCAGTAGGCCCGGCGGATCAACTAACTATGGCTACACCTTC,CASRPGGSTNYGYTF
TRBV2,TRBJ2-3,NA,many,TGTGCCAGCAGTGAAGCGCTGGCAGACACAGATACGCAGTATTTT,CASSEALADTDTQYF
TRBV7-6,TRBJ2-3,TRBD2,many,TGTGCCAGCAGCACCAGCGGGGGTGGCACAGATACGCAGTATTTT,CASSTSGGGTDTQYF
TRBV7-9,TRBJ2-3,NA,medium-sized,TGTGCCAGCAGCTTAAACAGTAGAGACACAGATACGCAGTATTTT,CASSLNSRDTDTQYF
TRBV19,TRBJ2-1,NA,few,TGTGCCAGTCTAGGGTACCCAAACAATGAGCAGTTCTTC,CASLGYPNNEQFF
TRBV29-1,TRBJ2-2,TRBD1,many,TGCAGCGTACACGGGACAGATTCCACCGGGGAGCTGTTTTTT,CSVHGTDSTGELFF
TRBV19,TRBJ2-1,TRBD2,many,TGTGCCAGTAGTATATTAGCGGGAGTTGAGCAGTTCTTC,CASSILAGVEQFF
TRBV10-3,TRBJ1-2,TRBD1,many,TGTGCCATCAGTAAACAGGGGGTTTATGATGGCTACACCTTC,CAISKQGVYDGYTF
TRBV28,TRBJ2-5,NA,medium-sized,TGTGCCAGCAGTGGCCCGACAGTTTTGGGAGAGACCCAGTACTTC,CASSGPTVLGETQYF
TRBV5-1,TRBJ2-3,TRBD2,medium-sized,TGCGCCAGCAGCTGGAGCCTAGCGGGAGCAGATACGCAGTATTTT,CASSWSLAGADTQYF
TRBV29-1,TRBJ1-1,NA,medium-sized,TGCAGCGTTGAAAAACAGCCCCAAGAAGCTTTCTTT,CSVEKQPQEAFF
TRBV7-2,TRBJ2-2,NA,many,TGTGCCAGCAGCTTAAAGACCGGGGAGCTGTTTTTT,CASSLKTGELFF
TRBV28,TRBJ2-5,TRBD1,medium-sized,TGTGCCAGCACCCCGACAGGGGCTCCCGAGACCCAGTACTTC,CASTPTGAPETQYF
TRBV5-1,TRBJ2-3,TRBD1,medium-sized,TGCGCCAGCAGCGTGGGACAGATTACAGATACGCAGTATTTT,CASSVGQITDTQYF
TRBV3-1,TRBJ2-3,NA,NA,TGTGCCAGCAGCCCTCGCGAGAGTATGGGGCAGTATTTT,CASSPRESMGQYF
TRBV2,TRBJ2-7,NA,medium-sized,TGTGCCAGCAGTGAGGTCACAGAGCAGTACTTC,CASSEVTEQYF
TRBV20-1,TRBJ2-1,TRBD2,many,TGCAGTGCTAGACCCCCTGGGACTAGCGGGGGCGGACCCTACAATGAGCAGTTCTTC,CSARPPGTSGGGPYNEQFF
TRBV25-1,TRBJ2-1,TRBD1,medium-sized,TGTGCCAGCAGTCTCCGGACAGGGGGCATGAATGAGCAGTTCTTC,CASSLRTGGMNEQFF
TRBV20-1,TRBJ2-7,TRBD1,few,TGCAGTGCCGCGGTGAGGGGGCTGACCTACGAGCAGTACTTC,CSAAVRGLTYEQYF
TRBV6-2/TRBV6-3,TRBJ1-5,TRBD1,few,TGTGCCAGCGGTGTGACAGGGCCTCAGCCCCAGCATTTT,CASGVTGPQPQHF
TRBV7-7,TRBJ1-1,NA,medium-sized,TGTGCTAGCAGCTTAGAGAGGAACACTGAAGCTTTCTTT,CASSLERNTEAFF
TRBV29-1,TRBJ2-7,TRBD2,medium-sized,TGCAGCGTGACTTTGGCTAGCGGGATAATCACCTACGAGCAGTACTTC,CSVTLASGIITYEQYF
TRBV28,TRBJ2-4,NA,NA,TGTGCCAGCAGCCTTCTCGTTGGGGGGAAGCGGGCGGGCCGGGAATTGGGGAAAAACATTCAGTACTTC,CASSLLVGGKRAGRELGKNIQYF
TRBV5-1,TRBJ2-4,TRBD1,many,TGCGCCAGCAGCTCAACAGGGGCGACGCGTCCGTTTTCCAGTTTAACCAAAAACATTCAGTACTTC,CASSSTGATRPFSSLTKNIQYF
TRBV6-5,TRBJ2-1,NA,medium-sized,TGTGCCAGCAGTTACGATGGAAGCGGTTACAATGAGCAGTTCTTC,CASSYDGSGYNEQFF